This T cell receptor (beta chain) was retrieved from a study of blood T cells in healthy people across ages. Combining a sample-barcoded 5' primer with a J-beta primer mix, a second PCR ran for about 7 to 11 cycles. Tags on each cDNA molecule came from a template-switch adaptor with 12 random nucleotides. TCRdb used MiXCR to reprocess the 5' RACE reads, holding one entry per CDR3 protein. The profile shows about 680,000 distinct CDR3 sequences, over 45% of them singletons. This clonotype has at least ten counts. The specimen sequenced was blood. The sequence was collected from an older woman in good health.

The CDR3 DNA is TGTGCCAGCAGCTTAGGTCAGAGGGACAATGAGCAGTTCTTC. Protein: CASSLGQRDNEQFF. The chain couples TRBV11-3 to TRBJ2-1; tentative D call: TRBD2 (5 bases). This CDR3 comprises 14 residues. Germline V CDR1 and CDR2: SGHNT, YENEEA. Trimming left V 1 base short and J 5 bases short, with 9 bases between.